These 18 T cell receptor beta chains share one sample of origin, sequenced in a study of T cells after yellow fever vaccination. One entry per CDR3 protein results from TCRdb running MiXCR on the 5' RACE reads. The sample includes 500,000 to 650,000 distinct CDR3 sequences, about 17% of them seen just once. The sequences come from PBMCs, collected 5 to 6 days after the first yellow fever vaccination. All receptors derive from a man aged 18 to 35 who received the YFV17D yellow fever vaccine.

This clonotype was observed a few times. The CDR3 DNA reads as TGTGCCAGCGCACTAGCGGGCAGGACCGGGGAGCTGTTTTTT. It encodes CASALAGRTGELFF. The genes are TRBV6-5 and TRBJ2-2; 9 bases line up with TRBD2. The CDR3 is 14 amino acids. Unmatched junction bases numbered 6, after V lost 8 bases and J lost 5 bases. Germline CDR1 is MNHEY and CDR2 is SVGAGI.

The CDR3: CASSPSADYEQYV. The CDR3 DNA reads TGTGCCAGCAGCCCTTCAGCGGACTACGAGCAGTACGTC. The V call is TRBV7-8, the J call TRBJ2-7; a weak D match, TRBD2 (5 bases). Trimming took 5 bases from V and 3 from J, leaving 11 bases between them. Germline values: CDR1 SGHVS, CDR2 FQNEAQ. The CDR3 spans 13 residues.

This clonotype has just a few counts. The CDR3 sequence is CASSQEPGALGETQYF. The CDR3 nucleotides are TGTGCCAGCAGCCAAGAGCCGGGGGCACTGGGGGAGACCCAGTACTTC. The chain couples TRBV3-1 to TRBJ2-5; D tentatively fits TRBD1 or TRBD2 (6 bases each). The germline V gene encodes CDR1 LGHDT and CDR2 YNNKEL (reference sequence). The V and J ends lost 0 bases and 5 bases respectively, with 16 bases between them. The CDR3 runs to 16 residues.

The V call is TRBV29-1, the J call TRBJ2-3; 7 nucleotides match TRBD2. This CDR3 has 15 amino acids. Germline V gene data show CDR1 as SQVTM and CDR2 as ANQGSEA. Trimming at V came to 3 bases and at J to 1 base, leaving 7 bases not matched to a gene. Written as DNA, the CDR3 is TGCAGCGTTGAGGGATCGGGACTACGCACAGATACGCAGTATTTT. Protein product: CSVEGSGLRTDTQYF.

This clonotype was picked up a small number of times. CDR3 sequence reads: CASSLEPGGDNEQFF. CDR3 in DNA: TGCGCCAGCAGCTTGGAGCCGGGGGGGGATAATGAGCAGTTCTTC. This chain uses TRBV5-1 with TRBJ2-1; TRBD2 matches at 8 bases. This CDR3 has 15 residues. V dropped 0 bases and J dropped 7; count of bases not matched to a gene: 6. The germline CDR1 and CDR2 sequences are SGHRS and YFSETQ. Based on the CDR3 plus reference TRBV5-1 and TRBJ2-1, the full variable domain is KAGVTQTPRYLIKTRGQQVTLSCSPISGHRSVSWYQQTPGQGLQFLFEYFSETQRNKGNFPGRFSGRQFSNSRSEMNVSTLELGDSALYLCASSLEPGGDNEQFFGPGTRLTVL.

To note about this clonotype: Compared with germline, one end of the junction differs, possibly owing to a read error. The chain has TRBV5-8 and TRBJ2-3; TRBD2 agrees at 7 bases. This CDR3 contains 12 residues. The V gene's germline CDR1 is SGHTS and CDR2 YDEGEE. The CDR3 sequence is CARSSKRGTQYF. The CDR3, as DNA: TGTGCCAGGAGCTCTAAGCGGGGAACGCAGTATTTT.

V is TRBV30 and J is TRBJ1-2; D gene ambiguous. The CDR3 totals 11 residues. Trimming shortened V by 3 bases and J by 4 bases, and 6 bases separated the two germline ends. The germline gives CDR1 GTSNPN, CDR2 SVGIG (reference sequence). The chain's CDR3 is CAWSERYGYTF. In DNA form, the CDR3 reads TGTGCCTGGAGCGAACGCTATGGCTACACCTTC.

A few counts support this clonotype. The rearrangement links TRBV3-1 to TRBJ1-2; D remains unclear. This CDR3 is 11 amino acids long. CDR1 is LGHDT and CDR2 is YNNKEL in the germline V gene (reference sequence). Trimming cost V 6 bases and J 7 bases, with 9 bases left between them. The CDR3 spells CASRNGLGYTF. CDR3 nucleotide sequence: TGTGCCAGCAGAAATGGACTTGGCTACACCTTC.

This chain joins TRBV7-8 and TRBJ2-5; D is undetermined. The germline V gene has CDR1 SGHVS and CDR2 FQNEAQ. Trimming removed 8 bases from V and 2 bases from J, with 18 bases in between. This CDR3 spans 15 amino acids. The CDR3 nucleotides read TGTGCCAGCTCGCCCTTAGGTGGCAGTCAAGAGACCCAGTACTTC. It codes for CASSPLGGSQETQYF.

The gene calls are TRBV4-2 and TRBJ2-4; D perhaps matches TRBD1 (5 bases). Germline V gene lookup returns CDR1 LGHNA and CDR2 YNFKEQ. Trimming cost V 0 bases and J 1 base, with 10 bases left between them. This CDR3 has 16 amino acids. The CDR3 protein is CASSQDLRGAKNIQYF. CDR3 bases: TGTGCCAGCAGCCAAGATCTAAGGGGTGCCAAAAACATTCAGTACTTC.

The CDR3, as DNA: TGTGCCAGCGGGCGAGCGGGGGACTGGAATGAGCAGTTCTTC. Translated: CASGRAGDWNEQFF. The rearrangement joins TRBV7-3 to TRBJ2-1; 8 bases line up with TRBD2. This CDR3 contains 14 residues. With 8 bases clipped from V and 7 bases from J, the junction kept 10 bases outside the gene matches. In germline, CDR1 is SGHTA, CDR2 FQGTGA.

A few counts support this clonotype. The rearrangement uses TRBV6-1 and TRBJ1-2, with 7 bases aligning to TRBD1. Germline assignment: CDR1 MNHNS and CDR2 SASEGT. V shed 3 bases, J shed 8 bases, and the junction held 12 bases outside the gene matches. The CDR3 spans 15 residues. The CDR3 sequence is CASSDRQGWIQGYTF. Here the CDR3 DNA reads TGTGCCAGCAGTGACCGACAGGGATGGATACAGGGCTACACCTTC.

This clonotype was detected only a few times. The chain couples TRBV10-3 to TRBJ1-1; 8 bases line up with TRBD1. CDR3 length: 17 residues. The germline gives CDR1 ENHRY, CDR2 SYGVKD. V dropped 3 bases and J dropped 5; count of bases not matched to a gene: 14. CDR3 sequence (DNA): TGTGCCATCAGTGATCACGGCAAAACAGGGGGAAGTACTGAAGCTTTCTTT. Its translation is CAISDHGKTGGSTEAFF.

This chain links TRBV3-1 with TRBJ2-3, with TRBD2 matching over 11 bases. The CDR3 consists of 17 residues. The germline V gene encodes CDR1 LGHDT and CDR2 YNNKEL (reference sequence). V trimming: 2 bases; J trimming: 4 bases; junction bases outside the gene matches: 8. Here the CDR3 reads CASSQITSGGPSDTQYF. CDR3 nucleotides: TGTGCCAGCAGCCAAATTACTAGCGGGGGTCCCTCAGATACGCAGTATTTT.

V gene TRBV20-1 combines with J gene TRBJ1-4; a weak D match, TRBD1 (6 bases). The CDR3 runs 16 residues. Germline V gene sequence: CDR1 DFQATT, CDR2 SNEGSKA (reference sequence). Deletions cut 0 bases from V and 7 bases from J, with 18 bases between. Here the CDR3 DNA reads TGCAGTGCTAGAGAGATAGGGGCGGGGGGCCGTGAAAAACTGTTTTTT. Amino acids: CSAREIGAGGREKLFF.

CDR3 amino acids: CASSGGTYEQYF. The CDR3 nucleotides read TGTGCCAGCTCAGGAGGTACCTACGAGCAGTACTTC. The J gene is TRBJ2-7, the V gene TRBV6-2 or TRBV6-3; weak D call: TRBD2 (5 bases). Trimming stripped 8 bases from V and 2 bases from J, with 10 bases between. Germline V lookup: CDR1 MNHEY, CDR2 SVGEGT. CDR3 length: 12 residues.

This clonotype was detected only a few times. This rearrangement joins TRBV20-1 to TRBJ1-4, with 11 bases aligning to TRBD1. Per the germline V gene, CDR1 is DFQATT and CDR2 is SNEGSKA (reference sequence). The junction had 4 bases not matched to a gene; V was cut back by 4 bases and J by 3 bases. CDR3 size: 15 residues. The CDR3 bases are TGCAGTGCTATAGGACAGGGGGCAGCTAATGAAAAACTGTTTTTT. Protein: CSAIGQGAANEKLFF.

This clonotype was found many times. V usage is TRBV11-1 and J usage is TRBJ2-1; perhaps TRBD2 as D (5 bases). V lost 4 bases, J lost 3 bases, and 16 bases lay in between. The CDR3 runs to 16 residues. Germline CDR1 reads SGHAT; CDR2 reads FQDESV (reference sequence). The CDR3 DNA sequence: TGTGCCAGCAGCTCCCGGAGCCTCGGGGTCTACAATGAGCAGTTCTTC. It specifies CASSSRSLGVYNEQFF.